The 14 T cell receptor beta chains given below trace back to one sample, sequenced in a study of shared clonotypes between healthy human individuals. Profiled with immunoSEQ multiplex PCR; TCRdb holds only in-frame clones, not every one. The sample has roughly 1,600,000 clones; approximately 98.5% are singletons. Input material: naive CD4+ T cells sorted from blood. Noted subset: CD45RA+ positively selected. These receptor sequences come from a young man in good health.

The rearrangement links TRBV27 to TRBJ2-1; 8 nucleotides match TRBD2. The CDR3 covers 16 residues. Looked up from germline, CDR1 is MNHEY and CDR2 is SMNVEV (reference sequence). V lost 3 bases, J lost 8 bases, and 12 bases stayed unmatched. In DNA form, the CDR3 reads TGTGCCAGCAGTTTGGGAGCGGGAGTCCCGTGGTATGAGCAGTTCTTC. Protein product: CASSLGAGVPWYEQFF.

The chain joins TRBV5-4 to TRBJ2-2; 9 bases fit TRBD2. Trimming at V came to 0 bases and at J to 8 bases, leaving 11 bases not matched to a gene. Germline V gives CDR1 SGHNT, CDR2 YYREEE (reference sequence). The CDR3 consists of 17 residues. CDR3 loop: CASSLGAGGGTGGELFF. CDR3 coding DNA: TGTGCCAGCAGCTTGGGAGCGGGAGGAGGTACGGGAGGGGAGCTGTTTTTT.

CDR3 bases: TGCGCCAGCAGCTCTCTAGGAGGCTCCTACAATGAGCAGTTCTTC. It is translated as CASSSLGGSYNEQFF. V gene TRBV5-1 combines with J gene TRBJ2-1; TRBD2 might be the D (5 bases). The germline V and J ends were trimmed by 3 bases and 0 bases, with 10 bases remaining between them. Germline CDR1 reads SGHRS; CDR2 reads YFSETQ. The CDR3 contains 15 residues. The full variable domain, its missing parts supplied by reference TRBV5-1 and TRBJ2-1, is KAGVTQTPRYLIKTRGQQVTLSCSPISGHRSVSWYQQTPGQGLQFLFEYFSETQRNKGNFPGRFSGRQFSNSRSEMNVSTLELGDSALYLCASSSLGGSYNEQFFGPGTRLTVL.

The chain combines TRBV25-1 with TRBJ2-5; TRBD2 agrees at 7 bases. Losses at the gene ends were 4 bases for V and 7 bases for J; bases not matched to a gene: 12. Germline loops: CDR1 MGHDK, CDR2 SYGVNS. The CDR3 is made up of 15 amino acids. Here the CDR3 reads CASSAPQGPGGTQYF. The CDR3 coding sequence is TGTGCCAGCAGTGCTCCGCAGGGCCCGGGAGGGACCCAGTACTTC.

CDR3: CASSLTPRDGSYEQYF. The CDR3 DNA is TGTGCCAGCAGCTTGACTCCCCGGGACGGGAGCTACGAGCAGTACTTC. V usage is TRBV5-6 and J usage is TRBJ2-7, with TRBD2 as a possible D gene (6 bases). Germline loops: CDR1 SGHDT, CDR2 YYEEEE. The CDR3 consists of 16 residues. Trimming shortened V by 1 base and J by 3 bases, and 17 bases separated the two germline ends.

This chain connects TRBV5-4 to TRBJ2-1; 7 nucleotides match TRBD2. V was clipped by 0 bases and J by 6 bases; unmatched bases: 15. This CDR3 comprises 18 residues. Per germline, CDR1 SGHNT and CDR2 YYREEE (reference sequence). CDR3 residues: CASSLVGLGGSPRNEQFF. CDR3 in DNA: TGTGCCAGCAGCTTGGTGGGGCTCGGGGGGAGCCCTCGCAATGAGCAGTTCTTC.

The chain combines TRBV7-2 with TRBJ1-1; D not resolved. Deletions cut 2 bases from V and 0 bases from J, with 10 bases between. Germline V gives CDR1 SGHTA, CDR2 FQGNSA. The length of the CDR3 is 15 residues. The CDR3 reads CASSLTLKVNTEAFF. DNA of the CDR3: TGTGCCAGCAGCTTAACTCTGAAGGTGAACACTGAAGCTTTCTTT.

As regards this clone: The same CDR3 arises from other DNA sequences in this sample as well. The chain combines TRBV19 with TRBJ2-7; 9 bases agree with TRBD1. V lost 3 bases to trimming and J lost 0 bases; unmatched junction nucleotides: 0. Germline lookup yields CDR1 LNHDA and CDR2 SQIVND (reference sequence). The CDR3 contains 14 residues. This CDR3 is CASSMTGGSYEQYF. CDR3 bases: TGTGCCAGTAGTATGACAGGGGGCTCCTACGAGCAGTACTTC.

CDR3: CASSEETRTLSNQPQHF. CDR3 DNA sequence: TGTGCCAGCAGTGAAGAGACAAGGACCCTTAGCAATCAGCCCCAGCATTTT. The chain has TRBV2 and TRBJ1-5, with unresolved D. The CDR3 runs to 17 residues. V dropped 1 base and J dropped 0 bases, with 13 bases sitting between them. Germline V gene data show CDR1 as SNHLY and CDR2 as FYNNEI.

The gene calls are TRBV28 and TRBJ1-2, with unresolved D. V gave up 8 bases and J gave up 4 bases, with 5 bases separating them. CDR1 MDHEN and CDR2 SYDVKM come from the germline V gene. This CDR3 region has 10 residues. The DNA for the CDR3 is TGTGCCAGCGGCCTCTATGGCTACACCTTC. Its translation is CASGLYGYTF.

The chain employs TRBV28 and TRBJ2-7; no clear D. The CDR3 sequence is 14 residues long. With 6 bases removed from V and 7 bases from J, the gap between germline ends came to 19 bases. Germline CDR1 reads MDHEN; CDR2 reads SYDVKM. The CDR3 loop is CASRDPETRREQYF. As DNA, the CDR3 is TGTGCCAGCAGGGACCCAGAAACCCGCAGGGAGCAGTACTTC.

Worth noting for this clone: This specimen includes other DNA sequences encoding the same CDR3. The V call is TRBV20-1, the J call TRBJ1-1, with D unclear. Germline V gives CDR1 DFQATT, CDR2 SNEGSKA (reference sequence). V was pared by 3 bases and J by 4 bases, with 6 bases between. The CDR3 has 11 residues. The CDR3 nucleotides are TGCAGTGCTAGTCTAGTCACTGAAGCTTTCTTT. This encodes CSASLVTEAFF.

V and J are TRBV15 and TRBJ1-3; the D is unclear. The germline V gene encodes CDR1 LNHNV and CDR2 YYDKDF (reference sequence). Trimming took 0 bases from V and 0 from J, leaving 18 bases between them. The CDR3 sequence is 19 residues long. This chain's CDR3 is CATSRDAALGRLSGNTIYF. CDR3 DNA sequence: TGTGCCACCAGCAGAGATGCGGCGCTGGGGAGACTCTCTGGAAACACCATATATTTT. Complete variable domain (other parts from reference TRBV15 and TRBJ1-3): DAMVIQNPRYQVTQFGKPVTLSCSQTLNHNVMYWYQQKSSQAPKLLFHYYDKDFNNEADTPDNFQSRRPNTSFCFLDIRSPGLGDTAMYLCATSRDAALGRLSGNTIYFGEGSWLTVV.

V usage is TRBV30 and J usage is TRBJ2-2; 9 bases match TRBD2. The CDR3 sequence is 14 residues long. The ends lost 3 bases at V and 5 bases at J; junction bases unmatched: 4. CDR1 is GTSNPN, CDR2 SVGIG, per germline (reference sequence). Here the CDR3 reads CAWSLLAGTGELFF. CDR3 in DNA: TGTGCCTGGAGCCTACTAGCGGGTACCGGGGAGCTGTTTTTT.